This is a list of T cell receptor beta chains from one sample in a study of cytomegalovirus exposure and HLA in healthy donors. Data came from immunoSEQ multiplex PCR; TCRdb stores just in-frame clones and leaves some out. The sample has approximately 190,000 clones, around 75% seen once. Sequencing used PBMCs. These receptors were taken from a man between 40 and 49 years old in good health and CMV-seropositive. Each CDR3 is given with its conserved first and last residue. A D gene is named only where the DNA matches it firmly. A row's size may be missing; if present it is once, few, many or a size class.

size: -
D: -
V: TRBV18
J: TRBJ1-5
CDR3: CASSPRQINQPQHF
DNA: TGTGCCAGCTCACCAAGACAGATCAATCAGCCCCAGCATTTT

size: -
D: TRBD1
V: TRBV9
J: TRBJ1-2
CDR3: CASNPTGLIYGYTF
DNA: TGTGCCAGCAACCCGACAGGGTTGATCTATGGCTACACCTTC

size: -
D: TRBD2
V: TRBV7-2
J: TRBJ2-3
CDR3: CASSSRLAGVLVRDTQYF
DNA: TGTGCCAGCAGCTCTCGACTAGCGGGGGTATTGGTTAGAGATACGCAGTATTTT

size: -
D: -
V: TRBV7-9
J: TRBJ2-7
CDR3: CAGSLVESPYEQYF
DNA: TGTGCCGGCAGCTTAGTGGAGTCCCCCTACGAGCAGTACTTC

size: -
D: -
V: TRBV30
J: TRBJ1-1
CDR3: CAWSWERYTEAFF
DNA: TGTGCCTGGAGTTGGGAGAGGTACACTGAAGCTTTCTTT

size: -
D: -
V: TRBV6-1
J: TRBJ2-7
CDR3: CASSDVLEQYF
DNA: TGTGCCAGCAGTGACGTTTTGGAGCAGTACTTC

size: -
D: -
V: TRBV7-2
J: TRBJ1-1
CDR3: CASSLWYRSGQITEAFF
DNA: TGTGCCAGCAGCTTATGGTACCGTTCGGGACAAATCACTGAAGCTTTCTTT

size: few
D: TRBD1
V: TRBV10-3
J: TRBJ2-7
CDR3: CAISGGTGQSTYEQYF
DNA: TGTGCCATCAGCGGAGGGACAGGCCAATCTACCTACGAGCAGTACTTC

size: -
D: -
V: TRBV7-2
J: TRBJ2-7
CDR3: CASSLTDSYEQYF
DNA: TGTGCCAGCAGCTTAACTGATTCCTACGAGCAGTACTTC

size: -
D: -
V: TRBV7-2
J: TRBJ2-5
CDR3: CASSPGETQYF
DNA: TGTGCCAGCAGCCCCGGTGAGACCCAGTACTTC

size: once
D: -
V: TRBV2
J: TRBJ1-2
CDR3: CASSEHRARGGYTF
DNA: TGTGCCAGCAGTGAACACAGGGCCCGAGGTGGCTACACCTTC

size: few
D: -
V: TRBV27
J: TRBJ1-1
CDR3: CASRTGVEAFF
DNA: TGTGCCAGCAGGACGGGGGTTGAAGCTTTCTTT

size: -
D: TRBD1
V: TRBV19
J: TRBJ2-1
CDR3: CASGATGGLIEQFF
DNA: TGTGCCAGCGGAGCGACAGGGGGCCTTATTGAGCAGTTCTTC

size: -
D: -
V: TRBV27
J: TRBJ1-5
CDR3: CASSLSIRQGSGQPQHF
DNA: TGTGCCAGCAGTTTATCGATTCGGCAGGGTAGTGGCCAGCCCCAGCATTTT

size: -
D: TRBD2
V: TRBV7-2
J: TRBJ2-5
CDR3: CASSHTGAGRGGPRETQYF
DNA: TGTGCCAGCAGTCACACGGGCGCAGGGCGGGGGGGCCCGCGAGAGACCCAGTACTTC

size: -
D: TRBD1
V: TRBV6-6
J: TRBJ1-1
CDR3: CASSYFDRATEAFF
DNA: TGTGCCAGCAGTTACTTCGACAGGGCCACTGAAGCTTTCTTT

size: -
D: -
V: TRBV12-5
J: TRBJ1-5
CDR3: CASGPREGSSLFQRLSNQPQHF
DNA: TGTGCTAGTGGCCCTAGGGAGGGCAGCTCCCTATTTCAACGCCTTAGCAATCAGCCCCAGCATTTT

size: once
D: -
V: TRBV9
J: TRBJ1-3
CDR3: CASSVAADTIYF
DNA: TGTGCCAGCAGCGTAGCAGCGGACACCATATATTTT

size: -
D: TRBD1
V: TRBV5-1
J: TRBJ1-2
CDR3: CASSYGQGAYGYTF
DNA: TGCGCCAGCAGCTATGGACAGGGGGCATATGGCTACACCTTC

size: -
D: TRBD2
V: TRBV6-5
J: TRBJ2-1
CDR3: CASSLSRGGYNEQFF
DNA: TGTGCCAGCAGCCTCAGCCGCGGGGGCTACAATGAGCAGTTCTTC

size: -
D: TRBD2
V: TRBV13
J: TRBJ2-1
CDR3: CASSLGNSGEQFF
DNA: TGTGCCAGCAGCTTAGGGAATAGCGGGGAGCAGTTCTTC

size: -
D: TRBD2
V: TRBV30
J: TRBJ2-7
CDR3: CAWSPASGAYEQYF
DNA: TGTGCCTGGAGCCCGGCTAGCGGGGCCTACGAGCAGTACTTC

size: -
D: -
V: TRBV7-6
J: TRBJ1-1
CDR3: CASQVRGGTEAFF
DNA: TGTGCCAGCCAGGTGCGGGGCGGGACTGAAGCTTTCTTT

size: -
D: -
V: TRBV30
J: TRBJ1-6
CDR3: CAWSGQPNSPLHF
DNA: TGTGCCTGGAGTGGACAGCCAAATTCACCCCTCCACTTT

size: -
D: -
V: TRBV6-6
J: TRBJ2-7
CDR3: CASSRPGLNDEQYF
DNA: TGTGCCAGCAGTCGCCCCGGGTTAAACGACGAGCAGTACTTC

size: -
D: TRBD2
V: TRBV4-1
J: TRBJ2-5
CDR3: CASSQRLAGDETQYF
DNA: TGCGCCAGCAGCCAGCGACTAGCGGGGGATGAGACCCAGTACTTC

size: -
D: -
V: TRBV28
J: TRBJ2-5
CDR3: CASSQGLETQYF
DNA: TGTGCCAGCAGCCAGGGTTTGGAGACCCAGTACTTC

size: once
D: -
V: TRBV14
J: TRBJ2-1
CDR3: CASARALSNEQFF
DNA: TGTGCCAGCGCGAGGGCTTTGAGCAATGAGCAGTTCTTC

size: -
D: -
V: TRBV4-3
J: TRBJ1-4
CDR3: CASSQTMRTNEKLFF
DNA: TGCGCCAGCAGTCAAACCATGAGGACTAATGAAAAACTGTTTTTT

size: -
D: -
V: TRBV5-8
J: TRBJ1-3
CDR3: CASSAGQSSGNTIYF
DNA: TGTGCCAGCAGCGCTGGACAGAGCTCTGGAAACACCATATATTTT

size: -
D: TRBD1
V: TRBV6-1
J: TRBJ2-2
CDR3: CASSEATGGAGELFF
DNA: TGTGCCAGCAGTGAAGCGACAGGGGGCGCCGGGGAGCTGTTTTTT

size: -
D: -
V: TRBV2
J: TRBJ1-6
CDR3: CASSEDRRANSPLHF
DNA: TGTGCCAGCAGCGAAGACAGGAGGGCGAATTCACCCCTCCACTTT

size: -
D: -
V: TRBV19
J: TRBJ1-1
CDR3: CASSSRSGGEAFF
DNA: TGTGCCAGTAGTTCACGGTCCGGCGGTGAAGCTTTCTTT

size: -
D: -
V: TRBV29-1
J: TRBJ2-5
CDR3: CSVDWSRETQYF
DNA: TGCAGCGTTGATTGGTCGAGGGAGACCCAGTACTTC

size: -
D: TRBD1
V: TRBV7-2
J: TRBJ1-2
CDR3: CASSADRADGYTF
DNA: TGTGCCAGCAGCGCGGACAGGGCGGATGGCTACACCTTC

size: -
D: -
V: TRBV19
J: TRBJ2-5
CDR3: CASSIDIEETQYF
DNA: TGTGCCAGTAGTATAGACATTGAAGAGACCCAGTACTTC

size: -
D: -
V: TRBV27
J: TRBJ2-7
CDR3: CASSSADRSYEQYF
DNA: TGTGCCAGCAGTTCCGCCGACAGGTCCTACGAGCAGTACTTC

size: -
D: TRBD2
V: TRBV7-9
J: TRBJ2-5
CDR3: CASSLYQRGRLQETQYF
DNA: TGTGCCAGCAGCTTGTACCAGCGGGGGCGCCTACAAGAGACCCAGTACTTC

size: -
D: -
V: TRBV7-9
J: TRBJ1-1
CDR3: CASSPKGDTEAFF
DNA: TGTGCCAGCAGCCCTAAAGGGGACACTGAAGCTTTCTTT

size: -
D: TRBD1
V: TRBV2
J: TRBJ2-7
CDR3: CASSFEGQGGEQYF
DNA: TGTGCCAGCAGTTTCGAAGGACAGGGGGGCGAGCAGTACTTC

size: -
D: -
V: TRBV6-5
J: TRBJ2-7
CDR3: CASSLGLAYEQYF
DNA: TGTGCCAGCAGCCTAGGCTTGGCCTACGAGCAGTACTTC

size: few
D: -
V: TRBV6-6
J: TRBJ1-1
CDR3: CASSYGTGFGEAFF
DNA: TGTGCCAGCAGTTACGGCACGGGGTTCGGTGAAGCTTTCTTT

size: -
D: -
V: TRBV29-1
J: TRBJ2-5
CDR3: CSVHGETQYF
DNA: TGCAGCGTCCACGGGGAGACCCAGTACTTC

size: -
D: -
V: TRBV25-1
J: TRBJ2-7
CDR3: CASSEGGAVFYEQYF
DNA: TGTGCCAGCAGTGAAGGGGGGGCGGTATTCTACGAGCAGTACTTC

size: -
D: -
V: TRBV2
J: TRBJ1-5
CDR3: CASSEGRGGNQPQHF
DNA: TGTGCCAGCAGTGAAGGAAGGGGCGGAAATCAGCCCCAGCATTTT

size: once
D: TRBD1
V: TRBV28
J: TRBJ2-7
CDR3: CASSLRDRVGEQYF
DNA: TGTGCCAGCAGTTTACGGGACAGGGTGGGCGAGCAGTACTTC

size: -
D: TRBD2
V: TRBV5-1
J: TRBJ2-7
CDR3: CASSLESGGPGEQYF
DNA: TGCGCCAGCAGCTTGGAGAGCGGGGGGCCGGGGGAGCAGTACTTC

size: -
D: TRBD1
V: TRBV7-8
J: TRBJ2-7
CDR3: CASSTRQGMREQYF
DNA: TGTGCCAGCAGCACCCGACAGGGGATGAGGGAGCAGTACTTC

size: -
D: -
V: TRBV11-3
J: TRBJ2-7
CDR3: CASSFYPDEQYF
DNA: TGTGCCAGCAGCTTCTACCCGGACGAGCAGTACTTC

size: -
D: -
V: TRBV14
J: TRBJ1-5
CDR3: CASSQTGRNQPQHF
DNA: TGTGCCAGCAGCCAAACAGGGCGCAATCAGCCCCAGCATTTT

size: -
D: -
V: TRBV21-1
J: TRBJ2-6
CDR3: CASSKALSGLASGANVLTF
DNA: TGTGCCAGCAGCAAAGCGCTTTCGGGACTAGCCTCTGGGGCCAACGTCCTGACTTTC

size: -
D: TRBD1
V: TRBV27
J: TRBJ2-3
CDR3: CASSLIPGGPDTQYF
DNA: TGTGCCAGCAGTTTAATCCCAGGGGGCCCAGATACGCAGTATTTT

size: -
D: -
V: TRBV7-9
J: TRBJ1-1
CDR3: CASSTGNMNTEAFF
DNA: TGTGCCAGCAGCACCGGGAACATGAACACTGAAGCTTTCTTT

size: -
D: -
V: TRBV27
J: TRBJ2-3
CDR3: CASSLRGFLTDTQYF
DNA: TGTGCCAGCAGTTTAAGGGGATTTCTCACAGATACGCAGTATTTT

size: -
D: TRBD1
V: TRBV6-5
J: TRBJ1-5
CDR3: CASRDRGNQPQHF
DNA: TGTGCCAGCAGGGACAGGGGGAATCAGCCCCAGCATTTT

size: -
D: TRBD1
V: TRBV18
J: TRBJ2-7
CDR3: CASSPLSTGGDEQYF
DNA: TGTGCCAGCTCACCACTTAGTACAGGGGGTGACGAGCAGTACTTC

size: -
D: TRBD1
V: TRBV7-2
J: TRBJ1-5
CDR3: CASSLAEQGSNQPQHF
DNA: TGTGCCAGCAGCTTGGCTGAACAGGGGAGCAATCAGCCCCAGCATTTT

size: -
D: TRBD2
V: TRBV7-9
J: TRBJ2-5
CDR3: CASSVAGRRETQYF
DNA: TGTGCCAGCAGCGTAGCGGGGAGGAGAGAGACCCAGTACTTC

size: -
D: -
V: TRBV6-5
J: TRBJ1-3
CDR3: CASSGKGGTGNTIYF
DNA: TGTGCCAGCAGTGGCAAAGGGGGTACTGGAAACACCATATATTTT